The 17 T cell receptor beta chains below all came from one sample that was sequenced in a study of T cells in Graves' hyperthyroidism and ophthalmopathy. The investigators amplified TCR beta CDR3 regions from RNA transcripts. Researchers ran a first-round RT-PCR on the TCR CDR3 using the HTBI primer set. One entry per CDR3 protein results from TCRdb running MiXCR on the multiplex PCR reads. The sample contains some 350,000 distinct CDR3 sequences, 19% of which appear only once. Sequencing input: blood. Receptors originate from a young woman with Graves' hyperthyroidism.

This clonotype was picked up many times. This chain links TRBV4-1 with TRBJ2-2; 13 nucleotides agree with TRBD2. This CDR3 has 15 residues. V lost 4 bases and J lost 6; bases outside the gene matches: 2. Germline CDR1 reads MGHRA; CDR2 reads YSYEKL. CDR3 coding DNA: TGCGCCAGCAGCCGGGGACTAGCGGGGTCCGGGGAGCTGTTTTTT. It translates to CASSRGLAGSGELFF.

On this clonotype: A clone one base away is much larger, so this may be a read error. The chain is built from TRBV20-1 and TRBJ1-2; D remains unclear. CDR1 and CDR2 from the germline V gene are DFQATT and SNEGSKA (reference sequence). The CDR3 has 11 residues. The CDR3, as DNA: TGCAGTGCTCCCCGGACGCGTTGGTCAGCCTTC. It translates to CSAPRTRWSAF.

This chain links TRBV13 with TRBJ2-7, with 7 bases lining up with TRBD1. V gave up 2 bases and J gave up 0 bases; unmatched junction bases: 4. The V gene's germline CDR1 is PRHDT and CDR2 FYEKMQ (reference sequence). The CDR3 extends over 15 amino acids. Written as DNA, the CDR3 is TGTGCCAGCAGCTTAAAGGGGACAGCCTCCTACGAGCAGTACTTC. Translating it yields CASSLKGTASYEQYF.

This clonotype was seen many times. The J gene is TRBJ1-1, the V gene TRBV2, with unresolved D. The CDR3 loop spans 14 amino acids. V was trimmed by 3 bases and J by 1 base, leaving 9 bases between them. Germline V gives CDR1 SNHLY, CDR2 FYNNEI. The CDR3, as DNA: TGTGCCAGCAGTGAGATAGCCAAGAACACTGAAGCTTTCTTT. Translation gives CASSEIAKNTEAFF.

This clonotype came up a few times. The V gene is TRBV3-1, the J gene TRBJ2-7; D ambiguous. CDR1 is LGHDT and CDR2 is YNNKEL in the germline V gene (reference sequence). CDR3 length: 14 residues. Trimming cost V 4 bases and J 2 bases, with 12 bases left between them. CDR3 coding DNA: TGTGCCAGCAGCCCACCCCTGTCAGCCTACGAGCAGTACTTC. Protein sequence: CASSPPLSAYEQYF.

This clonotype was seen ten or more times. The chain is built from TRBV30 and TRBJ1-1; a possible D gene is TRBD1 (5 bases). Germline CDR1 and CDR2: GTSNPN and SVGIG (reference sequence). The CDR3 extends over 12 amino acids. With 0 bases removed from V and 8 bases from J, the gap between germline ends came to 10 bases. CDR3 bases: TGTGCCTGGAGTGTAGGTGACAGCGAAGCTTTCTTT. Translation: CAWSVGDSEAFF.

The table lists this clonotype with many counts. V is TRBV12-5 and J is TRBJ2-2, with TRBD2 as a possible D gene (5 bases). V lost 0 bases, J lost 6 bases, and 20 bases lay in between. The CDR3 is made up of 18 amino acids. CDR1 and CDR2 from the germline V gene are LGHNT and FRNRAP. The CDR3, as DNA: TGTGCTAGTGGTTTGGTTGTTCGAGCGGCGCACCCCCCCGGGGAGCTGTTTTTT. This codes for CASGLVVRAAHPPGELFF.

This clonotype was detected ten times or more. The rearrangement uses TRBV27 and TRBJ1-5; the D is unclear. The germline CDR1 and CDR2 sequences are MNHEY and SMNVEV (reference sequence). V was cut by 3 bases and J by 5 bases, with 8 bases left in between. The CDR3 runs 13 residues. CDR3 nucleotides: TGTGCCAGCAGTTTTGGGGTGCATCAGCCCCAGCATTTT. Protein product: CASSFGVHQPQHF.

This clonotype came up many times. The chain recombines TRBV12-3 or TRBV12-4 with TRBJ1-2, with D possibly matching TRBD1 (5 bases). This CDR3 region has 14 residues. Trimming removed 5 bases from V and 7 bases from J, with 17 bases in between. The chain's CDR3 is CASSPQLGVGGYTF. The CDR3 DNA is TGTGCCAGCAGTCCCCAACTGGGGGTGGGTGGCTACACCTTC.

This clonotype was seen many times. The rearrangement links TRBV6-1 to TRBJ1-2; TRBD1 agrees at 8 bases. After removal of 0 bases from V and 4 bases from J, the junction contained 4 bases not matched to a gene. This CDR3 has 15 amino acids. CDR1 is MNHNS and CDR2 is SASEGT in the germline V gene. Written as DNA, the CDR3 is TGTGCCAGCAGTGAAGCCGGGACAGGCGCCTATGGCTACACCTTC. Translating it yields CASSEAGTGAYGYTF.

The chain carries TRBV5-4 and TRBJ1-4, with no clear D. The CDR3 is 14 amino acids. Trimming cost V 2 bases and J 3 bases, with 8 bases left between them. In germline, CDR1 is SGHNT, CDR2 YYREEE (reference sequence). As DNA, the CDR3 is TGTGCCAGCAGCTTACCCCCACCTAATGAAAAACTGTTTTTT. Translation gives CASSLPPPNEKLFF.

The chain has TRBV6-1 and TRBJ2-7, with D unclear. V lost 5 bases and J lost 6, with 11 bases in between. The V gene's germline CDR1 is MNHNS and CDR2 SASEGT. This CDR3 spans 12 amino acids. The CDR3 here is CASSNTAAEQYF. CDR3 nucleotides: TGTGCCAGCAGTAATACAGCTGCCGAGCAGTACTTC.

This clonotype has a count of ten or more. The CDR3 DNA follows: TGTGCCAGCAGTCGGAGTTCTGTGGCCGGGGAGCTGTTTTTT. Its protein product is CASSRSSVAGELFF. The chain is built from TRBV6-1 and TRBJ2-2; D unresolved. The germline V gene encodes CDR1 MNHNS and CDR2 SASEGT. Trimming took off 5 bases at V and 6 bases at J, with 13 bases between the two ends. This CDR3 contains 14 residues.

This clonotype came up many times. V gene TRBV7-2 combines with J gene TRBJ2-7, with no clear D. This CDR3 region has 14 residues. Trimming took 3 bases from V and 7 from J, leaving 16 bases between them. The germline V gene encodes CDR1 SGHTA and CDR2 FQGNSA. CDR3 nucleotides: TGTGCCAGCAGCTTTACGGTCCCGGCGTGGGAGCAGTACTTC. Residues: CASSFTVPAWEQYF.

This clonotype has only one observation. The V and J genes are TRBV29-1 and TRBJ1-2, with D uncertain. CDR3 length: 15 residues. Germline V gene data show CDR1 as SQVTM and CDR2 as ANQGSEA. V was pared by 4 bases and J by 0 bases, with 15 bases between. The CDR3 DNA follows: TGCAGCGTTGCCATCGACGGCCGAGCTAACTATGGCTACACCTTC. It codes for CSVAIDGRANYGYTF.

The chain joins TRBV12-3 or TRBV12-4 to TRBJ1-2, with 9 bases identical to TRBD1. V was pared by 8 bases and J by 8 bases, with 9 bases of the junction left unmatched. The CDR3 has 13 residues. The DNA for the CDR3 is TGTGCCAGCTCAGGTGGACAGGGGTACGGCTACACCTTC. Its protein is CASSGGQGYGYTF.

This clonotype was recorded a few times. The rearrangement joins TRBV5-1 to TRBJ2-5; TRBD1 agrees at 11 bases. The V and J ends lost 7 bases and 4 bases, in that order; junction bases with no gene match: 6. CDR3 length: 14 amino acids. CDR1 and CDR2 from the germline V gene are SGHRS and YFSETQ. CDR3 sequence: CASHTDRGRETQYF. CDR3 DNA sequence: TGCGCCAGCCACACGGACAGGGGGCGAGAGACCCAGTACTTC.